One sample yielded the 20 T cell receptor beta chains listed below, sequenced in a study of blood T cell repertoires in COVID-19. Clones were sequenced by immunoSEQ multiplex PCR, and TCRdb holds only the in-frame ones, with some missing. Altogether some 290,000 clones are present, roughly nine tenths being singletons, with the ten largest covering less than 3%. Sequenced material: peripheral blood. These TCRs come from a woman aged 30 to 39 with COVID-19, enrolled during active disease.

The chain uses TRBV19 and TRBJ2-2; possible D gene TRBD1, 6 bases. Germline V gene lookup returns CDR1 LNHDA and CDR2 SQIVND (reference sequence). V lost 6 bases, J lost 6 bases, and 14 bases lay in between. CDR3 length equals 14 residues. The CDR3 bases are TGTGCCAGTAGGGACACAGGGACATCCGGGGAGCTGTTTTTT. Its protein product is CASRDTGTSGELFF.

V and J are TRBV15 and TRBJ2-3; 7 nucleotides match TRBD2. J was trimmed by 2 bases and V by 0 bases; bases with no gene match: 5. Germline V lookup: CDR1 LNHNV, CDR2 YYDKDF (reference sequence). The CDR3 is 16 residues long. The chain's CDR3 is CATSRERETFTDTQYF. The CDR3 DNA reads TGTGCCACCAGCAGAGAGCGGGAGACTTTCACAGATACGCAGTATTTT. Full variable domain (missing parts from reference TRBV15 and TRBJ2-3): DAMVIQNPRYQVTQFGKPVTLSCSQTLNHNVMYWYQQKSSQAPKLLFHYYDKDFNNEADTPDNFQSRRPNTSFCFLDIRSPGLGDTAMYLCATSRERETFTDTQYFGPGTRLTVL.

V gene TRBV19 combines with J gene TRBJ1-5; 8 positions agree with TRBD1. CDR1 is LNHDA and CDR2 is SQIVND in the germline V gene (reference sequence). The CDR3 runs 16 residues. The trim removed 5 bases at V and 4 bases at J, leaving 10 bases unmatched. CDR3 region: CASSVPRDRINQPQHF. The CDR3 DNA is TGTGCCAGTAGTGTCCCCCGGGACAGGATAAATCAGCCCCAGCATTTT.

This rearrangement joins TRBV7-9 to TRBJ1-3; TRBD1 aligns across 8 bases. The CDR3 length is 14 residues. CDR1 is SEHNR, CDR2 FQNEAQ, per germline (reference sequence). V dropped 4 bases and J dropped 2; count of bases not matched to a gene: 1. DNA of the CDR3: TGTGCCAGCAGCTCGGGACAGGCTGGAAACACCATATATTTT. Encoded protein: CASSSGQAGNTIYF.

The gene calls are TRBV6-6 and TRBJ1-5; no reliable D call. V lost 5 bases, J lost 1 base, and 9 bases lay in between. This CDR3 has 14 residues. Per the germline V gene, CDR1 is MNHNY and CDR2 is SVGAGI (reference sequence). The CDR3 region is CASSSTMSNQPQHF. DNA for the CDR3: TGTGCCAGCAGTAGCACGATGAGCAATCAGCCCCAGCATTTT.

The chain employs TRBV14 and TRBJ1-2; 7 nucleotides line up with TRBD1. Germline V lookup: CDR1 SGHDN, CDR2 FVKESK. V was pared by 0 bases and J by 8 bases, with 9 bases of the junction left unmatched. This CDR3 spans 15 amino acids. The CDR3 coding sequence is TGTGCCAGCAGCCAAGATGGACAGGCCACGCGGGGCTACACCTTC. This codes for CASSQDGQATRGYTF.

The V and J genes are TRBV19 and TRBJ2-7; the match to TRBD1 covers 10 bases. The germline CDR1 and CDR2 sequences are LNHDA and SQIVND (reference sequence). The CDR3 sequence is 15 residues long. V gave up 7 bases and J gave up 4 bases; unmatched junction bases: 10. The CDR3 DNA sequence: TGTGCCAGTACCGTCCGGACAGGGGGAGGGTACGAGCAGTACTTC. This codes for CASTVRTGGGYEQYF.

This clone was counted between two and nine times. CDR3 amino acids: CASSLQSGGNQPQHF. The CDR3 nucleotides are TGTGCCAGCAGTTTGCAATCAGGGGGCAATCAGCCCCAGCATTTT. The chain uses TRBV27 and TRBJ1-5, with D perhaps matching TRBD1 (6 bases). Trimming stripped 3 bases from V and 2 bases from J, with 11 bases between. In germline, CDR1 is MNHEY, CDR2 SMNVEV (reference sequence). The CDR3 loop spans 15 amino acids.

The CDR3, as DNA: TGTGCCAGCAGCGGACCCGGGACAGGGGGCTCAAACTATGGCTACACCTTC. It specifies CASSGPGTGGSNYGYTF. The V call is TRBV5-4, the J call TRBJ1-2; 12 bases are shared with TRBD1. The CDR3 contains 17 residues. Per the germline V gene, CDR1 is SGHNT and CDR2 is YYREEE (reference sequence). The ends lost 4 bases at V and 2 bases at J; junction bases unmatched: 9.

CDR3 residues: CASSLGRDAPRDGYTF. The CDR3 nucleotides read TGTGCCAGCAGCTTAGGGAGGGACGCCCCGCGGGATGGCTACACCTTC. The J gene is TRBJ1-2, the V gene TRBV7-3; tentatively, D is TRBD1 (5 bases). Per germline, CDR1 SGHTA and CDR2 FQGTGA. The CDR3 is 16 residues long. Trimming stripped 2 bases from V and 6 bases from J, with 19 bases between.

The chain combines TRBV19 with TRBJ1-2; 7 bases fit TRBD1. The CDR3 covers 15 residues. CDR1 is LNHDA, CDR2 SQIVND, per germline (reference sequence). Trimming at V came to 4 bases and at J to 4 bases, leaving 9 bases not matched to a gene. The CDR3 loop reads CASSTGTERTYGYTF. CDR3 nucleotides: TGTGCCAGTAGTACAGGGACAGAGAGGACCTATGGCTACACCTTC.

This chain connects TRBV30 to TRBJ2-1; D possibly corresponds to TRBD2 (6 bases). The CDR3 covers 14 residues. Trimming stripped 0 bases from V and 7 bases from J, with 13 bases between. Germline CDR1 reads GTSNPN; CDR2 reads SVGIG (reference sequence). DNA for the CDR3: TGTGCCTGGAGTGTTACTAGCCTTACAAATGAGCAGTTCTTC. Translating gives CAWSVTSLTNEQFF. Drawing the rest from reference TRBV30 and TRBJ2-1, the complete variable domain is SQTIHQWPATLVQPVGSPLSLECTVEGTSNPNLYWYRQAAGRGLQLLFYSVGIGQISSEVPQNLSASRPQDRQFILSSKKLLLSDSGFYLCAWSVTSLTNEQFFGPGTRLTVL.

This chain joins TRBV15 and TRBJ2-2; the match to TRBD2 covers 7 bases. The germline V gene encodes CDR1 LNHNV and CDR2 YYDKDF (reference sequence). V shed 6 bases and J 4 bases; nucleotides not matched to a gene: 5. CDR3 length: 14 amino acids. CDR3 bases: TGTGCCACCAGTTCTAGCGGAAGCACCGGGGAGCTGTTTTTT. Translating gives CATSSSGSTGELFF.

The chain links TRBV5-1 to TRBJ2-1, with a tentative D call TRBD1 (6 bases). The V gene's germline CDR1 is SGHRS and CDR2 YFSETQ. V gave up 5 bases and J gave up 5 bases, with 14 bases separating them. The CDR3 has 14 amino acids. CDR3 sequence reads: CASSGGFSNNEQFF. CDR3 nucleotides: TGCGCCAGCAGTGGGGGCTTTTCAAACAATGAGCAGTTCTTC.

This clone was picked up a small number of times. The chain carries TRBV19 and TRBJ1-5; weak D call: TRBD1 (5 bases). The V gene's germline CDR1 is LNHDA and CDR2 SQIVND (reference sequence). Deletions cut 2 bases from V and 6 bases from J, with 8 bases between. This CDR3 has 13 amino acids. CDR3 protein: CASSIQGTQPQHF. In DNA, the CDR3 is TGTGCCAGTAGTATACAGGGAACTCAGCCCCAGCATTTT.

The CDR3 sequence: CATRDRYSNQPQHF. The CDR3 nucleotides are TGCGCCACCCGGGACAGATATAGCAATCAGCCCCAGCATTTT. This chain links TRBV10-2 with TRBJ1-5; 7 bases line up with TRBD1. V dropped 10 bases and J dropped 0; count of bases not matched to a gene: 6. The CDR3 is 14 amino acids. From germline, CDR1 is WSHSY and CDR2 SAAADI.

In its sample, this clone was seen once. The chain joins TRBV10-3 to TRBJ2-7; 13 bases fit TRBD2. Looked up from germline, CDR1 is ENHRY and CDR2 is SYGVKD. The CDR3 extends over 15 amino acids. The V and J ends lost 6 bases and 7 bases, in that order; junction bases with no gene match: 9. CDR3 loop: CAISRTSGRIEEQYF. Written as DNA, the CDR3 is TGTGCCATCAGCCGGACTAGCGGGAGAATTGAGGAGCAGTACTTC.

This clone was recorded many times. The chain employs TRBV18 and TRBJ1-2, with a possible D match to TRBD1 (6 bases). V lost 0 bases, J lost 3 bases, and 11 bases lay in between. The CDR3 has 15 residues. Germline CDR1 KGHSH, CDR2 LQKENI. The CDR3 is CASSPPGDNYYGYTF. As DNA, the CDR3 is TGTGCCAGCTCACCACCGGGGGACAACTACTATGGCTACACCTTC.

V and J are TRBV2 and TRBJ1-6; unclear D gene. In germline, CDR1 is SNHLY, CDR2 FYNNEI. Trimming stripped 4 bases from V and 9 bases from J, with 10 bases between. This CDR3 is 13 amino acids long. In DNA form, the CDR3 reads TGTGCCAGCAGTGGGGAGGTCTTTTCACCCCTCCACTTT. It encodes CASSGEVFSPLHF.

A single count supports this clone. The chain couples TRBV5-1 to TRBJ2-3, with 8 bases lining up with TRBD1. The germline CDR1 and CDR2 sequences are SGHRS and YFSETQ. The CDR3 runs 17 residues. J lost 4 bases, V lost 0 bases, and 10 bases had no gene match. The chain's CDR3 is CASSLEAAGGRADTQYF. CDR3 DNA: TGCGCCAGCAGCTTGGAGGCGGCAGGGGGCAGGGCAGATACGCAGTATTTT.